The sequence of this T cell receptor (beta chain) was determined in a study of blood T cell repertoires in COVID-19. Study background: Samples came from the United States, Italy and Spain, spanning acute and convalescent COVID-19. PBMCs, B-cell-depleted T cells, or T cells were the source of the cDNA or gDNA that made up the material.

Trimming took 3 bases from V and 2 from J, leaving 10 bases between them. The CDR3 runs 14 residues. From germline, CDR1 is SEHNR and CDR2 FQNEAQ (reference sequence). Original data processing: Researchers report that nucleated cell counts were estimated from reference gene primer amplification. TCRdb keeps only in-frame clones here, not all; method: immunoSEQ multiplex PCR. V, J and clone size were drawn from that table, and D and trimming were deduced from the DNA. The sample contains tens of thousands of clones, about 88% of which appear only once. A single count supports this clone. The sequence was collected from a man older than 75 with acute or convalescent COVID-19. This chain joins TRBV7-9 and TRBJ1-1; D uncertain. Sequencing was performed on peripheral blood. CDR3 in amino acids: CASSFPRLNTEAFF. The CDR3 coding sequence is TGTGCCAGCAGCTTCCCCCGTCTAAACACTGAAGCTTTCTTT.